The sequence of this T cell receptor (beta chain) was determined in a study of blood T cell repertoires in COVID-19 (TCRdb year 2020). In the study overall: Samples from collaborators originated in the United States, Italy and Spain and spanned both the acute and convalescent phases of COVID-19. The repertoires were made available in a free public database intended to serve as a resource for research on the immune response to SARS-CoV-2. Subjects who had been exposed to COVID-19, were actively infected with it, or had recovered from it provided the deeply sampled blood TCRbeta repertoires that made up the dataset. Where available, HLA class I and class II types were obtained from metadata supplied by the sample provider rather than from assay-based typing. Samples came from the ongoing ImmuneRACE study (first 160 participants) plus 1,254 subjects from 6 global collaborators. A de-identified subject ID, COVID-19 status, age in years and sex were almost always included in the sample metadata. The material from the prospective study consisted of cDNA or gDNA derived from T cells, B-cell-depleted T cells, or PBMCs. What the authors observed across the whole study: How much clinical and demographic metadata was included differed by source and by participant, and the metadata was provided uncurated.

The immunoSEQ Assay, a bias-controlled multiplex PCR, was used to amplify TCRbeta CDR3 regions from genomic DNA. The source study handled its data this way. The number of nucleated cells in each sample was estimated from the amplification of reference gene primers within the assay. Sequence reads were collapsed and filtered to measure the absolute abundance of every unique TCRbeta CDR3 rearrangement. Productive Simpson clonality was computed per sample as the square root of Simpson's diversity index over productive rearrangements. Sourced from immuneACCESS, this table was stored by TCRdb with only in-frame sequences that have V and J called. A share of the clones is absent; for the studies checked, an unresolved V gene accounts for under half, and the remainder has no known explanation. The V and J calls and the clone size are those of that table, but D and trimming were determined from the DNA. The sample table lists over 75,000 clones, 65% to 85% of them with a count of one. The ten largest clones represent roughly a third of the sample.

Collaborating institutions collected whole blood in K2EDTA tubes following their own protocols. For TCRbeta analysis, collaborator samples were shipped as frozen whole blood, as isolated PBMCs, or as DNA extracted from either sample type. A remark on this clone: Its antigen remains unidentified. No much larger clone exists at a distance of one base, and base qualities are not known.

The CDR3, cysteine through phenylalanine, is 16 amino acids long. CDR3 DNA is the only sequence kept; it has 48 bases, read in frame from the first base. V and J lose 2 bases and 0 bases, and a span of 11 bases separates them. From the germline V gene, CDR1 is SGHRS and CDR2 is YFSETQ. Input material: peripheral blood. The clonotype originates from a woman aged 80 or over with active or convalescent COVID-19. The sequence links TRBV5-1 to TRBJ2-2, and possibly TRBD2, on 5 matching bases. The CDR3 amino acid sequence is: CASSFLAFANTGELFF. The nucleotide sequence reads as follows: TGCGCCAGCAGCTTTCTAGCCTTCGCGAACACCGGGGAGCTGTTTTTT.